This is a list of T cell receptor beta chains from one sample in a study of T cell repertoires in cytomegalovirus infection. In TCRdb, the reads were re-called with MiXCR into one record per CDR3 protein. The data hold roughly 600,000 distinct CDR3 sequences, with about 24% observed a single time. The sequenced sample consisted of CD8+ T cells from PBMCs. All receptors come from a human donor in good health (CMV status not recorded). Some clones in this sample may be carry-over from other donors' samples. Both conserved end residues are part of each CDR3. The order of the fields is clone size, J gene, V gene, D gene, CDR3 DNA, CDR3 protein. D genes are given only for firm matches. Expanded clones are given a class, and other clones once, few, many or no size at all.

.	TRBJ2-1	TRBV7-6	.	TGTGCCAGCACGTACAGGGTGATTGAGCAGTTCTTC	CASTYRVIEQFF
.	TRBJ2-1	TRBV6-2/TRBV6-3	.	TGTGCCAGCAGTCCTCGGACAGAGACCTACAATGAGCAGTTCTTC	CASSPRTETYNEQFF
many	TRBJ2-1	TRBV6-2/TRBV6-3	.	TGTGCCAGCAGTTGGGGGGCCGATGAGCAGTTCTTC	CASSWGADEQFF
few	TRBJ2-3	TRBV7-2	TRBD2	TGTGCCAGCAGCTGGACTAGCGGGGGATCTAGCACAGATACGCAGTATTTT	CASSWTSGGSSTDTQYF
many	TRBJ2-6	TRBV7-6	.	TGTGCCAGCAGCTTAGCGGGGATATTCTCTGGGGCCAACGTCCTGACTTTC	CASSLAGIFSGANVLTF
.	TRBJ2-1	TRBV3-1	TRBD2	TGTGCCAGCAGCCAAGAAGGCGCGGGGACTAGAGATGAGCAGTTCTTC	CASSQEGAGTRDEQFF
.	TRBJ1-2	TRBV28	TRBD1	TGTGCCAGCAGTTCGGCGGACAGGGGGGATGGGGGCTACACCTTC	CASSSADRGDGGYTF
.	TRBJ1-2	TRBV7-9	.	TGTGTCAGCAGCCCTGGTCCCGGGACATATAACTATGGCTACACCTTC	CVSSPGPGTYNYGYTF
many	TRBJ2-7	TRBV7-6	TRBD1	TGTGCCAGCAGCACCGACAGGGCCGGGTCCTACGAGCAGTACTTC	CASSTDRAGSYEQYF
many	TRBJ2-7	TRBV12-3/TRBV12-4	.	TGTGCCAGCAGTATACGGGGTTGGCAGGGTACCTACGAGCAGTACTTC	CASSIRGWQGTYEQYF
.	TRBJ1-5	TRBV7-9	TRBD1	TGTGCCAGCAGCTTAGGGACAGGGGGAAGAAATCAGCCCCAGCATTTT	CASSLGTGGRNQPQHF
.	TRBJ1-6	TRBV28	.	TGTGCCAGCAGTTTATTTCCGGGAACACCCCTCCACTTT	CASSLFPGTPLHF
few	TRBJ2-7	TRBV13	TRBD2	TGTGCCAGCAGCCCCTGGGGAGCGGGGGGATCCTACGAGCAGTACTTC	CASSPWGAGGSYEQYF
few	TRBJ2-1	TRBV12-3/TRBV12-4	.	TGTGCCAGCAGTGGAAGTCCTTTATTTAATGAGCAGTTCTTC	CASSGSPLFNEQFF
few	TRBJ1-1	TRBV13	.	TGTGCCAGCAGCTTAGGCCACGCTTTCTTT	CASSLGHAFF
.	TRBJ2-5	TRBV29-1	TRBD1	TGCAGCGTTGAGGGGACAGGGGCTCCCCAAGAGACCCAGTACTTC	CSVEGTGAPQETQYF
.	TRBJ2-3	TRBV6-1	.	TGTGCCAGCATGACCGGGGACGGTCCTCCAGATACGCAGTATTTT	CASMTGDGPPDTQYF
few	TRBJ2-7	TRBV2	.	TGTGCCAGCAGTGAAAGTGTACAGACATGGGCCTACGAGCAGTACTTC	CASSESVQTWAYEQYF
few	TRBJ2-2	TRBV19	.	TGTGCCAGTAGTGTACGACAGCGGCTTATTCCCGGGGAGCTGTTTTTT	CASSVRQRLIPGELFF
.	TRBJ2-3	TRBV7-9	TRBD1	TGTGCCAGCAGCCCCAGAGCGGACAGGGGTAAATATTTT	CASSPRADRGKYF
.	TRBJ2-2	TRBV29-1	.	TGCAGCGCTGACTCGGAGGGGGAGCTGTTTTTT	CSADSEGELFF
.	TRBJ2-5	TRBV11-2	TRBD2	TGTGCCAGCAGCTTAAACCGGGACTACTCTGTTGGGAAGACCCAGTACTTC	CASSLNRDYSVGKTQYF
many	TRBJ2-1	TRBV7-9	TRBD2	TGTGCCAGCAGCACCCTGGGGGGGAGCAATGAGCAGTTCTTC	CASSTLGGSNEQFF
many	TRBJ2-2	TRBV4-1	TRBD2	TGCGCCAGCAGCCAAGAATGGGCGGGGGGGCCGGGCACCGGGGAGCTGTTTTTT	CASSQEWAGGPGTGELFF
few	TRBJ2-7	TRBV6-1	.	TGTGCCAGCAGTTTTGCAGTCCAAAGCAAAGGATCCTACGAGCAGTACTTC	CASSFAVQSKGSYEQYF
few	TRBJ2-5	TRBV29-1	.	TGCAGCGTCGTTGGTTGGATGGAGGAGACCCAGTACTTC	CSVVGWMEETQYF
.	TRBJ1-1	TRBV28	.	TGTGCCAACAGTTTGGGCAGCGAAGCTTTCTTT	CANSLGSEAFF
.	TRBJ2-7	TRBV20-1	.	TGCAGTGCCAGAGGGGCCGGTCGGCCCTACGAGCAGTACTTC	CSARGAGRPYEQYF
once	TRBJ1-1	TRBV29-1	TRBD1	TGCAGCGTTGGATTGGGACAGGCGAACACTGAAGCTTTCTTT	CSVGLGQANTEAFF
many	TRBJ1-5	TRBV7-9	TRBD1	TGTGCCAGCAGCTTGGGGGGACAGGGAATCCAGCCCCAGCATTTT	CASSLGGQGIQPQHF
.	TRBJ2-7	TRBV24-1	.	TGTGCCACCAGTGAGTCGACTACTCGCTACGAGCAGTACTTC	CATSESTTRYEQYF
few	TRBJ1-1	TRBV7-6	.	TGTGCCAGCAGCTTAGGGCAGGGAGGGTACCCTGAAGCTTTCTTT	CASSLGQGGYPEAFF
.	TRBJ1-5	TRBV28	.	TGTGCCAGCAGCCGGGGAGGGTTCAGCAATCAGCCCCAGCATTTT	CASSRGGFSNQPQHF